The present T cell receptor (beta chain) was sequenced within a study of T cells in Graves' hyperthyroidism and ophthalmopathy. Study observations and caveats: In the blood, most expanded thyroid clonotypes above 0.001 appeared as well.

Ten or more counts support this clonotype. Antigen specificity is unknown. RNA transcripts gave rise to amplified TCR beta CDR3 regions. The TCR CDR3 was amplified in a first-round RT-PCR using the HTBI primer set. TCRdb called the multiplex PCR reads again in MiXCR, with one record for every CDR3 protein. The repertoire consists of a few hundred thousand distinct CDR3 sequences, with roughly 23% occurring once and the leading ten covering roughly 52%. Diagnoses used clinical symptoms, serum thyroxine and TRAb, thyroid ultrasound and orbital computed tomography. Trimming pared 8 bases from V and 3 bases from J, leaving 10 bases between. Germline-derived CDR1 and CDR2 are LNHDA and SQIVND (reference sequence). There are 12 residues in the CDR3.

The receptor comes from a woman aged 50 to 60 with Graves' hyperthyroidism. Material: blood. The V and J genes are TRBV19 and TRBJ1-1; D ambiguous. The CDR3 DNA reads as TGTGCCAGTCTTGGGTCTCACACTGAAGCTTTCTTT. It is translated as CASLGSHTEAFF.